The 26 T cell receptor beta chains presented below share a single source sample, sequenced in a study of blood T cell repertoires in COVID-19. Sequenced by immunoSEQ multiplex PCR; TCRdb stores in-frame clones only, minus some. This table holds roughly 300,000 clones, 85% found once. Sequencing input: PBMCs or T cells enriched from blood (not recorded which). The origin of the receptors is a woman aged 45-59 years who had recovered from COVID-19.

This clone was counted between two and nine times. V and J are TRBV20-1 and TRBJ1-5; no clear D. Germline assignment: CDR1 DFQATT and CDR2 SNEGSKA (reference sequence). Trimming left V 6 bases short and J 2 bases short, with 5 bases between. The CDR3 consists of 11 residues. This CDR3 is CSAQGNQPQHF. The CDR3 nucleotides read TGCAGTGCCCAGGGCAATCAGCCCCAGCATTTT.

This CDR3 is CASSPATQGGYTF. CDR3 coding DNA: TGTGCCAGCAGCCCAGCGACCCAGGGGGGCTACACCTTC. The J gene is TRBJ1-2, the V gene TRBV7-2, with a tentative D call TRBD1 (6 bases). This CDR3 comprises 13 residues. The V gene's germline CDR1 is SGHTA and CDR2 FQGNSA. V lost 5 bases, J lost 8 bases, and 15 bases lay in between.

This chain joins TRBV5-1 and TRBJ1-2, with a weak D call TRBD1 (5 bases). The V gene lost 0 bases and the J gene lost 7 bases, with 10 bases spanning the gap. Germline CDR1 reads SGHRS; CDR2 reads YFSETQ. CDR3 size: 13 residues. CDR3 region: CASSLELDTGYTF. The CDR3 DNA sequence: TGCGCCAGCAGCTTGGAGCTGGACACTGGCTACACCTTC.

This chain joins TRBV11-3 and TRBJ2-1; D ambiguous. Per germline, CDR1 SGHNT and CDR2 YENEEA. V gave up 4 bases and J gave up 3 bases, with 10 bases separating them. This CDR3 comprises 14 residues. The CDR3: CASSSPGFYNEQFF. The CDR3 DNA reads TGTGCCAGCAGCTCCCCCGGGTTCTACAATGAGCAGTTCTTC.

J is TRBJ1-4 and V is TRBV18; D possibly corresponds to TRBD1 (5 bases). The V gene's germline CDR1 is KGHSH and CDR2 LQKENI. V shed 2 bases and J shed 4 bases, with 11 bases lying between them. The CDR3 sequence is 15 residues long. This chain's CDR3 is CASSPYRQFNEKLFF. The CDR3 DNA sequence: TGTGCCAGCTCACCATACAGGCAATTTAATGAAAAACTGTTTTTT.

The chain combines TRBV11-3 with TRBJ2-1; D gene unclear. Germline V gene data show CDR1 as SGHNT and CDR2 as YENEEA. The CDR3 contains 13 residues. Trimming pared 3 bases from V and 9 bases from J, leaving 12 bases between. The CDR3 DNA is TGTGCCAGCAGCTTCGGAGACGTGGCTGAGCAGTTCTTC. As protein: CASSFGDVAEQFF.

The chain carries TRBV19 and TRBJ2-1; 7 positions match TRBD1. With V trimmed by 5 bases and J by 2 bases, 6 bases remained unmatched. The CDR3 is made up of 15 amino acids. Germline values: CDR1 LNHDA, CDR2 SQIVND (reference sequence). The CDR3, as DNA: TGTGCCAGTAGTCCAGGGACAGTACCCTACAATGAGCAGTTCTTC. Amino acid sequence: CASSPGTVPYNEQFF. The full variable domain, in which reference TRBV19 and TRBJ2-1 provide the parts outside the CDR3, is DGGITQSPKYLFRKEGQNVTLSCEQNLNHDAMYWYRQDPGQGLRLIYYSQIVNDFQKGDIAEGYSVSREKKESFPLTVTSAQKNPTAFYLCASSPGTVPYNEQFFGPGTRLTVL.

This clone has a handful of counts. The CDR3 DNA reads as TGTGCCAGCAGTTATACAAAAGAAGAGACCCAGTACTTC. Translating it yields CASSYTKEETQYF. The genes are TRBV2 and TRBJ2-5, with D unclear. The germline V and J ends were trimmed by 5 bases and 3 bases, with 10 bases remaining between them. The germline CDR1 and CDR2 sequences are SNHLY and FYNNEI. This CDR3 has 13 residues.

In DNA, the CDR3 is TGCGCCAGCAGGGAAACCGGGACAGGGAACACCGGGGAGCTGTTTTTT. Protein: CASRETGTGNTGELFF. V and J are TRBV10-2 and TRBJ2-2; 8 bases are a match to TRBD1. This CDR3 comprises 16 residues. CDR1 WSHSY and CDR2 SAAADI come from the germline V gene. V lost 6 bases to trimming and J lost 1 base; unmatched junction nucleotides: 7.

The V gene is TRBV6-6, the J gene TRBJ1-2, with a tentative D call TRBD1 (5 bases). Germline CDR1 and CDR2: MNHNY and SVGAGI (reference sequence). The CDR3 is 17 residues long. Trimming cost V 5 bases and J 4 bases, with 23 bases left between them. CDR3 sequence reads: CASSPEPYAGGGYGYTF. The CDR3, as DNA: TGTGCCAGCAGTCCTGAACCCTATGCAGGCGGGGGCTATGGCTACACCTTC.

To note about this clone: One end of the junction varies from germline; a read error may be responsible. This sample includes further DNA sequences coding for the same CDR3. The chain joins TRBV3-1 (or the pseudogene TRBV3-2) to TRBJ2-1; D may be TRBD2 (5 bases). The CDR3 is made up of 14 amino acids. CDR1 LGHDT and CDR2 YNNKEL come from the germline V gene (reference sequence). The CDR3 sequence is CASSQMVRANEQFF. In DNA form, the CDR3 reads TGTGCTAGCAGCCAAATGGTGCGGGCCAATGAGCAGTTCTTC.

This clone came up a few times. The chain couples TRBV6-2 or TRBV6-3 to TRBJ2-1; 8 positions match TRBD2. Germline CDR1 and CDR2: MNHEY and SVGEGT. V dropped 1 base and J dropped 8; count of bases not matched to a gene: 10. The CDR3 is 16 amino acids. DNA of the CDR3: TGTGCCAGCAGTTACTTCCTGGGACTAGGTTCCTATGAGCAGTTCTTC. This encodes CASSYFLGLGSYEQFF.

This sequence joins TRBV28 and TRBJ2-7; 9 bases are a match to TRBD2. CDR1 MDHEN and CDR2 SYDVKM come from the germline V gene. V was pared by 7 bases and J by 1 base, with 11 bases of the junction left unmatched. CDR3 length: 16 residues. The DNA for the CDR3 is TGTGCCAGCATCAGCCCTGGAGCGGGGGGATCCTACGAGCAGTACTTC. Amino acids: CASISPGAGGSYEQYF.

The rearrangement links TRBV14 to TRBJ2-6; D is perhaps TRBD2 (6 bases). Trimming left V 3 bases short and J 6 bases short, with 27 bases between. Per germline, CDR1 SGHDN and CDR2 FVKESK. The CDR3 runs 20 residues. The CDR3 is CASSQDIATAPGVVANVLTF. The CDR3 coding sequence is TGTGCCAGCAGCCAGGATATAGCGACGGCCCCGGGGGTGGTGGCCAACGTCCTGACTTTC.

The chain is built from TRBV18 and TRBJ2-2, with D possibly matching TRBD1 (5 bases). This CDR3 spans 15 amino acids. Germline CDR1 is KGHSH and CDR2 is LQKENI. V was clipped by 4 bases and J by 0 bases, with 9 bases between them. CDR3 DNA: TGTGCCAGCTCACGACAGACCTCGAACACCGGGGAGCTGTTTTTT. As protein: CASSRQTSNTGELFF.

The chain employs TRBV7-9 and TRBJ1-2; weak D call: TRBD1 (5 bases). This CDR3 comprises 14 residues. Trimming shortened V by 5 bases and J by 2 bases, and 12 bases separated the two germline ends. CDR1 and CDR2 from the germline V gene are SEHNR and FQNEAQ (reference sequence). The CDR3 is CASSNAGLNYGYTF. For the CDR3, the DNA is TGTGCCAGCAGCAACGCAGGGTTAAACTATGGCTACACCTTC.

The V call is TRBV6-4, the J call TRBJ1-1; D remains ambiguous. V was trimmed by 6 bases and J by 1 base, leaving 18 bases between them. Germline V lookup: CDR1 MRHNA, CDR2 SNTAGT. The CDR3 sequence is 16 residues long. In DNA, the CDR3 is TGTGCCAGCAGCAACGGCGAAGGACGGGGGAACACTGAAGCTTTCTTT. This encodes CASSNGEGRGNTEAFF.

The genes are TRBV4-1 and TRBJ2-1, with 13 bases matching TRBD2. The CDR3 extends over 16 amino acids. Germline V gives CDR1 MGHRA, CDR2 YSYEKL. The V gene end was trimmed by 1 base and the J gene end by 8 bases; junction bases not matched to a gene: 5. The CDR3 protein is CASSQGTSGSTDEQFF. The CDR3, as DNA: TGCGCCAGCAGCCAAGGGACTAGCGGGAGTACCGATGAGCAGTTCTTC.

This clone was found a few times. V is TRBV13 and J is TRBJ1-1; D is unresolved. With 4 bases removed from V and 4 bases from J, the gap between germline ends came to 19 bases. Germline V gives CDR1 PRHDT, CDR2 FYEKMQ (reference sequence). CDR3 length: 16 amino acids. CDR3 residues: CASSSRGQMRGTEAFF. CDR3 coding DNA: TGTGCCAGCAGCTCCCGAGGGCAGATGCGAGGCACTGAAGCTTTCTTT.

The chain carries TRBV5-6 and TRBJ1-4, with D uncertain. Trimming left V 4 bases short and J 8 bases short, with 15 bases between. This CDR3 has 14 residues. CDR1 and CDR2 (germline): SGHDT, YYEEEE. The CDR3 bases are TGTGCCAGCAGCCAAGGACTATTTCGAGAAAAACTGTTTTTT. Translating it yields CASSQGLFREKLFF.

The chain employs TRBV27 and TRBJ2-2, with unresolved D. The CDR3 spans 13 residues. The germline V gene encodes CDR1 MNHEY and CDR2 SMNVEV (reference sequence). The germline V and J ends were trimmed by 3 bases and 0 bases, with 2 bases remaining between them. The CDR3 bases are TGTGCCAGCAGTTTTACGAACACCGGGGAGCTGTTTTTT. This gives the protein CASSFTNTGELFF.

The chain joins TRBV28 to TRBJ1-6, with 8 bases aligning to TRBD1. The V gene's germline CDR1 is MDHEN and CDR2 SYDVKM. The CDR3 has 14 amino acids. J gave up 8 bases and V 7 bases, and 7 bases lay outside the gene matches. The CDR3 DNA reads TGTGCCAGCATTACCGGGACAGGCTATTCACCCCTCCACTTT. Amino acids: CASITGTGYSPLHF.

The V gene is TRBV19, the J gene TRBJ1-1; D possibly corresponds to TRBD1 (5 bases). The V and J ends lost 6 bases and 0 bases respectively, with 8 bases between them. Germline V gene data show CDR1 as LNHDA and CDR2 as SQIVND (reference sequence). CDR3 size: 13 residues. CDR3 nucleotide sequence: TGTGCCAGTAGATGGACATTGAACACTGAAGCTTTCTTT. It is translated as CASRWTLNTEAFF. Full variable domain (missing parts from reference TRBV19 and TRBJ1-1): DGGITQSPKYLFRKEGQNVTLSCEQNLNHDAMYWYRQDPGQGLRLIYYSQIVNDFQKGDIAEGYSVSREKKESFPLTVTSAQKNPTAFYLCASRWTLNTEAFFGQGTRLTVV.

The CDR3 protein is CASRLQGATNEKLFF. The CDR3 DNA reads as TGTGCCAGCAGGTTACAGGGGGCAACTAATGAAAAACTGTTTTTT. The chain recombines TRBV7-6 with TRBJ1-4; 8 bases agree with TRBD1. The germline CDR1 and CDR2 sequences are SGHVS and FNYEAQ. After removal of 6 bases from V and 0 bases from J, the junction contained 3 bases not matched to a gene. The CDR3 consists of 15 residues.

CDR3 sequence (DNA): TGTGCCAGCAGCATAGACACTCAGCCCCAGCATTTT. Protein sequence: CASSIDTQPQHF. This rearrangement joins TRBV6-5 to TRBJ1-5; D gene uncertain. The CDR3 is made up of 12 amino acids. Germline loops: CDR1 MNHEY, CDR2 SVGAGI. Trimming took off 6 bases at V and 6 bases at J, with 9 bases between the two ends.

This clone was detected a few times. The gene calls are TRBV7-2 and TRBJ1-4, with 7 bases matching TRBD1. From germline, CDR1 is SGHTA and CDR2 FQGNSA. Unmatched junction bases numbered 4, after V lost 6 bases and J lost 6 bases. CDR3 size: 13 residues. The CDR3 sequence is CASRDRVHEKLFF. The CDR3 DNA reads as TGTGCCAGCAGAGACAGGGTCCATGAAAAACTGTTTTTT.